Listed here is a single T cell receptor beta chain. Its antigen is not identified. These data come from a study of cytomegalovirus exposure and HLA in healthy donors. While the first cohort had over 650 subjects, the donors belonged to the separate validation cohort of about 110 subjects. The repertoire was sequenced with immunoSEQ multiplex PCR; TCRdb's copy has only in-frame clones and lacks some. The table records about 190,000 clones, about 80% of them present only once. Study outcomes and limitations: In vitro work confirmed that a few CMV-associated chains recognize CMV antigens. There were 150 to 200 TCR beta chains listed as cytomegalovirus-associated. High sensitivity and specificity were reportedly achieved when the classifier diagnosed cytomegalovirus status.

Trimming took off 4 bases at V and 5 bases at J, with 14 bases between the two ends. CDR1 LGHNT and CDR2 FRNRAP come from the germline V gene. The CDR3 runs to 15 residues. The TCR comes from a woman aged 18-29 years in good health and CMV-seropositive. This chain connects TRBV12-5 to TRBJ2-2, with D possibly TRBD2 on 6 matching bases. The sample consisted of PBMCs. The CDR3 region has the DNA TGTGCTAGTGGTTCCCCCCCCCGGGGGACCGGGGAGCTGTTTTTT. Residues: CASGSPPRGTGELFF.